This is a list of T cell receptor beta chains from one sample in a study of spatial heterogeneity in lung cancer. Using its own MiXCR run on the 5' RACE reads, TCRdb lists one record per CDR3 protein. The sample has about 5,000 distinct CDR3 sequences, 2.9% seen once; the top ten hold 24%. The sequences come from normal lung tissue next to the tumor, collected at surgery. All receptors come from a male donor with early-stage non-small cell lung cancer. CDR3s include the opening cysteine and the closing phenylalanine or tryptophan. A D gene is named only where the DNA matches it firmly. Clone size is given for some rows only: seen once, a few or many times, or a class if the clone is expanded.

size: many
D: TRBD1
V: TRBV19
J: TRBJ2-5
DNA: TGTGCCAGTAGTATGGGGTCTAGAGGGACAGAAGAGACCCAGTACTTC
CDR3: CASSMGSRGTEETQYF

size: medium-sized
D: -
V: TRBV9
J: TRBJ2-3
DNA: TGTGCCAGCAGCGCAACTGGGAAAAGCACAGATACGCAGTATTTT
CDR3: CASSATGKSTDTQYF

size: medium-sized
D: -
V: TRBV2
J: TRBJ2-5
DNA: TGTGCCAGCAGTCCGACCGTACGCACGGCGGGGACCCAGTACTTC
CDR3: CASSPTVRTAGTQYF

size: many
D: TRBD1
V: TRBV20-1
J: TRBJ1-1
DNA: TGCAGTGCTAGGGTTTCAAACAGGGGTAATACTGAAGCTTTCTTT
CDR3: CSARVSNRGNTEAFF

size: many
D: -
V: TRBV12-3/TRBV12-4
J: TRBJ2-6
DNA: TGTGCCAGCAGTGCGGGGCCCCGGGGGGCCAACGTCCTGACTTTC
CDR3: CASSAGPRGANVLTF

size: many
D: -
V: TRBV6-4
J: TRBJ1-1
DNA: TGTGCCAGCAGGACCAGGGGTGACACTGAAGCTTTCTTT
CDR3: CASRTRGDTEAFF

size: medium-sized
D: -
V: TRBV11-2
J: TRBJ2-7
DNA: TGTGCCAGCAGCCCCTCCTACGAGCAGTACTTC
CDR3: CASSPSYEQYF

size: many
D: TRBD2
V: TRBV24-1
J: TRBJ2-4
DNA: TGTGCCACCAGTGATTTCTCCGCGGGGGAAAACATTCAGTACTTC
CDR3: CATSDFSAGENIQYF

size: large
D: -
V: TRBV27
J: TRBJ1-3
DNA: TGTGCCAGCAGAACACAGGGAGCTGGAAACACCATATATTTT
CDR3: CASRTQGAGNTIYF

size: many
D: -
V: TRBV27
J: TRBJ2-3
DNA: TGTGCCAGCAGTTTAACAGTTCCCACAGATACGCAGTATTTT
CDR3: CASSLTVPTDTQYF

size: medium-sized
D: TRBD2
V: TRBV5-1
J: TRBJ2-1
DNA: TGCGCCAGCAGCCCTATCTCCGGGGGGGGATACAATGAGCAGTTCTTC
CDR3: CASSPISGGGYNEQFF

size: many
D: TRBD1
V: TRBV2
J: TRBJ2-6
DNA: TGTGCCAGCAGGACTATTCTGACAGGGGTAACTGGGGCCAACGTCCTGACTTTC
CDR3: CASRTILTGVTGANVLTF

size: -
D: -
V: TRBV7-3
J: TRBJ2-5
DNA: TGTGCCAGCTCCAGGGGTATCGGAGAGACCCAGTACTTC
CDR3: CASSRGIGETQYF

size: medium-sized
D: TRBD2
V: TRBV19
J: TRBJ2-3
DNA: TGTGCCAGTAGTAAGGTAGCGGGGGCAGATACGCAGTATTTT
CDR3: CASSKVAGADTQYF

size: many
D: -
V: TRBV19
J: TRBJ1-1
DNA: TGTGCCAGCCAGCAACAGGCGAACACTGAAGCTTTCTTT
CDR3: CASQQQANTEAFF